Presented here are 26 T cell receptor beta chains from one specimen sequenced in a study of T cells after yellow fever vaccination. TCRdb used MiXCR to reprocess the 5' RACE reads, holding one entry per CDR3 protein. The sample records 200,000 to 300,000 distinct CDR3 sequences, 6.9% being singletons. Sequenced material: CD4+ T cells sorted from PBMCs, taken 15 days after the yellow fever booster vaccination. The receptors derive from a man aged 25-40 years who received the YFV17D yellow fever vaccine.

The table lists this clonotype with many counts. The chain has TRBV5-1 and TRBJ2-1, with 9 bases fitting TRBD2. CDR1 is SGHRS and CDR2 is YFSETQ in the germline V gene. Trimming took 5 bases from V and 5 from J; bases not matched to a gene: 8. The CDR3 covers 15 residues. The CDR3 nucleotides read TGCGCCAGCAGTCTCCGTGGCGGGAGGGACAATGAGCAGTTCTTC. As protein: CASSLRGGRDNEQFF.

CDR3 in amino acids: CASSSGGESYEQYF. Written as DNA, the CDR3 is TGTGCCAGCAGTTCAGGGGGAGAGTCCTACGAGCAGTACTTC. The rearrangement uses TRBV28 and TRBJ2-7; 7 bases fit TRBD1. The CDR3 length is 14 residues. The V gene end was trimmed by 4 bases and the J gene end by 1 base; junction bases not matched to a gene: 4. Germline-derived CDR1 and CDR2 are MDHEN and SYDVKM.

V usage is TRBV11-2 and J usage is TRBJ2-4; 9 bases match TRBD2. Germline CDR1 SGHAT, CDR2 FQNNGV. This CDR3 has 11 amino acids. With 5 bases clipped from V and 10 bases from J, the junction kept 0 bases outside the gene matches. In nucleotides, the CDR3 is TGTGCCAGCAGCGCGGGAGGGATTCAGTACTTC. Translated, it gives CASSAGGIQYF.

The CDR3 reads CASSPFAGSGEKLFF. CDR3 in DNA: TGCGCCAGCAGCCCTTTTGCAGGGTCGGGTGAAAAACTGTTTTTT. The gene calls are TRBV5-1 and TRBJ1-4; possibly TRBD1 for D (5 bases). This CDR3 contains 15 residues. CDR1 SGHRS and CDR2 YFSETQ come from the germline V gene. Trimming took off 4 bases at V and 7 bases at J, with 17 bases between the two ends.

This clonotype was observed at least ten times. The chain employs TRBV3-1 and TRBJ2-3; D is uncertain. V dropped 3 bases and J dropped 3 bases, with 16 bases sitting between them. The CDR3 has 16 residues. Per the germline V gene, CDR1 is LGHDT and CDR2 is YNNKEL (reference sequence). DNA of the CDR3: TGTGCCAGCAGCCATCCTCGCCAGGCGTTAACAGATACGCAGTATTTT. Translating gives CASSHPRQALTDTQYF.

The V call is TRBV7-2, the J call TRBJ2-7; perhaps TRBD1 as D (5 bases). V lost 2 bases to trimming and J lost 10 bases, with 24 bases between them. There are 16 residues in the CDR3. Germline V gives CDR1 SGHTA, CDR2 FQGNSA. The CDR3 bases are TGTGCCAGCAGCTTACACTGGACACTTACCCTCTCGCACCAGTACTTC. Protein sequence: CASSLHWTLTLSHQYF.

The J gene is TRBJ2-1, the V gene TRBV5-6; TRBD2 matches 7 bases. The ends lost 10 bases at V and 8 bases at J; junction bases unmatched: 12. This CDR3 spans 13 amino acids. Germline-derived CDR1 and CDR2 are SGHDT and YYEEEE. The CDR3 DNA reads TGTGCCGGCGGGAGCTGGGAGGGGTATGAGCAGTTCTTC. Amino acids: CAGGSWEGYEQFF.

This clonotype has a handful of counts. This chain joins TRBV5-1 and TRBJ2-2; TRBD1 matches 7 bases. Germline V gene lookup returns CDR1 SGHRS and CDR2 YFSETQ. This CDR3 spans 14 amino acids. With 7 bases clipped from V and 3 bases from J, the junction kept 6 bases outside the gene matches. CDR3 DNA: TGCGCCAGCCAGGACAGGACCCACACCGGGGAGCTGTTTTTT. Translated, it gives CASQDRTHTGELFF.

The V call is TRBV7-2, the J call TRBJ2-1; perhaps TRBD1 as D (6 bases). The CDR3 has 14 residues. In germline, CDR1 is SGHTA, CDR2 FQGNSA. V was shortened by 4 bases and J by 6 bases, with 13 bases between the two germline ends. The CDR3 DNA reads TGTGCCAGCAGCTCCGCTTGGGGGCCCAATGAGCAGTTCTTC. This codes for CASSSAWGPNEQFF. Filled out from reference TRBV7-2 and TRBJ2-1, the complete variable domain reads GAGVSQSPSNKVTEKGKDVELRCDPISGHTALYWYRQSLGQGLEFLIYFQGNSAPDKSGLPSDRFSAERTGGSVSTLTIQRTQQEDSAVYLCASSSAWGPNEQFFGPGTRLTVL.

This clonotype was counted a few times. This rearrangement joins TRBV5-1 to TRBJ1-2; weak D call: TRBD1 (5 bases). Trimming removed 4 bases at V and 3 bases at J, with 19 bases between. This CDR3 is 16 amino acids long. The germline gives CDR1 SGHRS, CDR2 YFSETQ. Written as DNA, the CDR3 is TGCGCCAGCAGCCACAGGAGCAGTGTACCCGACTATGGCTACACCTTC. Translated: CASSHRSSVPDYGYTF.

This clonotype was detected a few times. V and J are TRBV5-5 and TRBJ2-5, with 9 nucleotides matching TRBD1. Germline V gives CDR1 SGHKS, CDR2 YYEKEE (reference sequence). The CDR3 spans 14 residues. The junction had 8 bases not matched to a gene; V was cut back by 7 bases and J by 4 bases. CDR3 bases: TGTGCCAGCCTACCGACAGGGGGAGGAGAGACCCAGTACTTC. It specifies CASLPTGGGETQYF. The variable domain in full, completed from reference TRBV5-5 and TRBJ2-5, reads DAGVTQSPTHLIKTRGQQVTLRCSPISGHKSVSWYQQVLGQGPQFIFQYYEKEERGRGNFPDRFSARQFPNYSSELNVNALLLGDSALYLCASLPTGGGETQYFGPGTRLLVL.

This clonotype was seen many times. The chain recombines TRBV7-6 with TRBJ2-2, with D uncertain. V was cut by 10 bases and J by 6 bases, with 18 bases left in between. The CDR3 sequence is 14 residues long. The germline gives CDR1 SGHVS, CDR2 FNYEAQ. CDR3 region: CAIQIIRAPGELFF. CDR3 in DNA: TGTGCCATCCAAATCATTCGGGCCCCCGGGGAGCTGTTTTTT. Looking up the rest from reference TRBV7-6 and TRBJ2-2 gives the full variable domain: GAGVSQSPRYKVTKRGQDVALRCDPISGHVSLYWYRQALGQGPEFLTYFNYEAQQDKSGLPNDRFSAERPEGSISTLTIQRTEQRDSAMYRCAIQIIRAPGELFFGEGSRLTVL.

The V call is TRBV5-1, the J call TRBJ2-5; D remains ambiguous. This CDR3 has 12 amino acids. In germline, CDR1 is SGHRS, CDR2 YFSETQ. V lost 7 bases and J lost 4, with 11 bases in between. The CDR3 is CASRSSAETQYF. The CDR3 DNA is TGCGCCAGCCGTTCCTCGGCAGAGACCCAGTACTTC.

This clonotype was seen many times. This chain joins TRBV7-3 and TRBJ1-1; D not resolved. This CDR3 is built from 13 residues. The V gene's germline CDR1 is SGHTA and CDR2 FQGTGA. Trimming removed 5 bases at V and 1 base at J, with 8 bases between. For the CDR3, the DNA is TGTGCCAGCAGCCCCGGGCAGAACACTGAAGCTTTCTTT. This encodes CASSPGQNTEAFF.

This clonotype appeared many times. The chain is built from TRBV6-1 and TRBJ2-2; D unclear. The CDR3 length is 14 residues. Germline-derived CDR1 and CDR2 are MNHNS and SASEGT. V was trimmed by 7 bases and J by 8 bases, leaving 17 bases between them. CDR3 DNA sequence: TGTGCCAGCAATGAGGATTCGGGTGGGGGGGAGCTGTTTTTT. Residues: CASNEDSGGGELFF.

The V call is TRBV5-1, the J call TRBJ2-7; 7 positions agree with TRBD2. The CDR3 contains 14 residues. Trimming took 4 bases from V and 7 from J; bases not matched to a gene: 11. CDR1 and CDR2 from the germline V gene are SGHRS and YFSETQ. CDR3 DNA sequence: TGCGCCAGCAGCCCCCGGGAGCGGGGCAATGAGCAGTACTTC. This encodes CASSPRERGNEQYF.

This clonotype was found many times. CDR3 region: CASSHIEASGSYNEQFF. CDR3 coding DNA: TGCGCCAGCAGCCACATTGAAGCGTCGGGATCCTACAATGAGCAGTTCTTC. The chain combines TRBV4-3 with TRBJ2-1, with a weak D call TRBD2 (5 bases). CDR1 is LGHNA and CDR2 is YSLEER in the germline V gene. Trimming left V 3 bases short and J 1 base short, with 16 bases between. This CDR3 region has 17 residues.

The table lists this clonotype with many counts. The CDR3 reads CASSLEARIDTQYF. CDR3 bases: TGCGCCAGCAGCTTGGAGGCTCGAATAGATACGCAGTATTTT. The chain couples TRBV5-1 to TRBJ2-3, with no clear D. Trimming took 0 bases from V and 5 from J, leaving 10 bases between them. This CDR3 comprises 14 residues. Germline V gene sequence: CDR1 SGHRS, CDR2 YFSETQ.

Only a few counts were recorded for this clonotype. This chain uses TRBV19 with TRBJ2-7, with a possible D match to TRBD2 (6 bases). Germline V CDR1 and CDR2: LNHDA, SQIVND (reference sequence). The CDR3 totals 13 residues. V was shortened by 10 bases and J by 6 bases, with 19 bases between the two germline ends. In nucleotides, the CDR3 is TGTGCCACCAGACGAGCCGGGAGTTCCGAGCAGTACTTC. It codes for CATRRAGSSEQYF. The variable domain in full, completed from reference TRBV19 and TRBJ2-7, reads DGGITQSPKYLFRKEGQNVTLSCEQNLNHDAMYWYRQDPGQGLRLIYYSQIVNDFQKGDIAEGYSVSREKKESFPLTVTSAQKNPTAFYLCATRRAGSSEQYFGPGTRLTVT.

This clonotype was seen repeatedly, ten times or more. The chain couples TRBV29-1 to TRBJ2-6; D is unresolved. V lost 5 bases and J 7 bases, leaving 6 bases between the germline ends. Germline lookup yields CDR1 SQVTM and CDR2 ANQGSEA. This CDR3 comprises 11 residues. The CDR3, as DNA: TGCAGCGTTTCGGGCGCCAACGTCCTGACTTTC. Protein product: CSVSGANVLTF.

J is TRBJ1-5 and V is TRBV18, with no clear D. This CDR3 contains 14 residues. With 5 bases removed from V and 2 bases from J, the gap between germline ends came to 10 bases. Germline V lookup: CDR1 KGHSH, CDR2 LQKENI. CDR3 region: CASSEGAGNQPQHF. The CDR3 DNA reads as TGTGCCAGCTCAGAGGGCGCCGGCAATCAGCCCCAGCATTTT.

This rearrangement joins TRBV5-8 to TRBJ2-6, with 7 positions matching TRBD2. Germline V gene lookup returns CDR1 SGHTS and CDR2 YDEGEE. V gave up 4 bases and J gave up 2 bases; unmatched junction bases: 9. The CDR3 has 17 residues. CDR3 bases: TGTGCCAGCAGCCAAACATACAGCGGGGCTGGGGCCAACGTCCTGACTTTC. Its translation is CASSQTYSGAGANVLTF.

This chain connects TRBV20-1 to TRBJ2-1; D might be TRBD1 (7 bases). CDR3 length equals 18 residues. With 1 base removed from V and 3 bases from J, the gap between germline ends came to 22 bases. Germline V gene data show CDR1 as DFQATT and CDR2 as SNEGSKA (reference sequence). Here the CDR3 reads CSARVQGGRGGGYNEQFF. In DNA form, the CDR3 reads TGCAGTGCTAGAGTGCAGGGGGGAAGAGGGGGAGGCTACAATGAGCAGTTCTTC.

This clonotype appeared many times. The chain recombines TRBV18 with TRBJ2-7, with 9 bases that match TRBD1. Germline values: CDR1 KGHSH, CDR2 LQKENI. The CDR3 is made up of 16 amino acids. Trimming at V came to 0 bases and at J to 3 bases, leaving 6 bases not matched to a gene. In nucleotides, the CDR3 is TGTGCCAGCTCACCACCGAACAGGGGGCTAGACTACGAGCAGTACTTC. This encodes CASSPPNRGLDYEQYF.

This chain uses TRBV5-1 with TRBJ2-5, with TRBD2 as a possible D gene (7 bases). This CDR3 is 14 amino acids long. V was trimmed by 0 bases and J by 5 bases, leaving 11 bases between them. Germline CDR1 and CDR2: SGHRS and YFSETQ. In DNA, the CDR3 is TGCGCCAGCAGCTTGGGGGGGGGCGATGAGACCCAGTACTTC. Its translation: CASSLGGGDETQYF.

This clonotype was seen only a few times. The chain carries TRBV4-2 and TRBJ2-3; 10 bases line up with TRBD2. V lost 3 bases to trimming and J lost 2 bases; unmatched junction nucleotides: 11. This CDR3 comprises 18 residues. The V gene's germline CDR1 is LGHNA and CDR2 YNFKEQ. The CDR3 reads CASSQETLAGEFTDTQYF. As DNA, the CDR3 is TGTGCCAGCAGCCAGGAGACGCTAGCGGGGGAGTTCACAGATACGCAGTATTTT.